The 16 T cell receptor beta chains below were found in one sample sequenced in a study of memory CD4+ T cells and cytomegalovirus serostatus. Produced via immunoSEQ multiplex PCR; TCRdb's table is partial and in-frame only. The data show 35,000 to 50,000 clones, with approximately 80% seen just once and around 0.5% held by the top ten. Single viable CD3+CD4+CD8-CD45RO+ cells were sorted as the memory CD4+ T cells. The specimen was memory CD4+ T cells from blood. Receptors originate from an adult in good health and CMV-seronegative.

The CDR3 DNA reads as TGCGCCAGCAGCTATAGATCTAGCTACGAGCAGTACTTC. It is translated as CASSYRSSYEQYF. The chain combines TRBV5-1 with TRBJ2-7; unclear D gene. The CDR3 sequence is 13 residues long. CDR1 and CDR2 (germline): SGHRS, YFSETQ. V dropped 3 bases and J dropped 3 bases, with 10 bases sitting between them.

In the case of this clone: Compared with germline, one end of the junction differs, possibly owing to a read error. This chain uses TRBV10-2 with TRBJ1-2; TRBD1 is a possible D gene (5 bases). The germline CDR1 and CDR2 sequences are WSHSY and SAAADI. The CDR3 is 13 residues long. The CDR3 region is CASSVGAGYDYTF. CDR3 in DNA: TGCGCCAGCAGTGTCGGGGCAGGCTATGACTACACCTTC.

In this sample, this clone turned up a few times. V gene TRBV11-2 combines with J gene TRBJ1-3; D may be TRBD1 (5 bases). The CDR3 contains 18 residues. Trimming left V 5 bases short and J 2 bases short, with 22 bases between. Germline assignment: CDR1 SGHAT and CDR2 FQNNGV. In nucleotides, the CDR3 is TGTGCCAGCAGCGACCGCAAACGGGACGAGAGGACTGGAAACACCATATATTTT. The encoded protein is CASSDRKRDERTGNTIYF.

This chain links TRBV19 with TRBJ2-1; the D gene is possibly TRBD1 (5 bases). CDR1 is LNHDA, CDR2 SQIVND, per germline (reference sequence). This CDR3 has 15 residues. V was trimmed by 5 bases and J by 0 bases, leaving 11 bases between them. CDR3 sequence: CASSLDRSSYNEQFF. DNA for the CDR3: TGTGCCAGTAGTCTCGACAGAAGCTCCTACAATGAGCAGTTCTTC.

This clone was seen more than once but under ten times. The chain is built from TRBV2 and TRBJ1-2; no reliable D call. V dropped 6 bases and J dropped 7 bases, with 15 bases sitting between them. The germline V gene encodes CDR1 SNHLY and CDR2 FYNNEI. The CDR3 is 13 residues long. The CDR3 region is CASSLITAVGYTF. CDR3 coding DNA: TGTGCCAGCAGCCTCATTACGGCCGTTGGCTACACCTTC.

The CDR3 is CASRDRGSYGYTF. The CDR3 DNA is TGTGCCAGCAGGGACAGGGGAAGCTATGGCTACACCTTC. The chain is built from TRBV6-1 and TRBJ1-2; the match to TRBD1 covers 9 bases. Looked up from germline, CDR1 is MNHNS and CDR2 is SASEGT. The CDR3 is 13 amino acids. V gave up 6 bases and J gave up 4 bases; unmatched junction bases: 3.

V gene TRBV5-4 combines with J gene TRBJ1-1, with D possibly matching TRBD1 (5 bases). CDR3 length: 14 residues. The V end lost 4 bases, the J end lost 0 bases, and 10 bases lay between the germline ends. Per germline, CDR1 SGHNT and CDR2 YYREEE (reference sequence). CDR3 protein: CASSLRDMNTEAFF. DNA for the CDR3: TGTGCCAGCAGCCTCAGGGATATGAACACTGAAGCTTTCTTT.

The chain's CDR3 is CASTPRGTDYGYTF. The CDR3 bases are TGTGCCAGCACCCCACGGGGGACAGACTATGGCTACACCTTC. This sequence joins TRBV7-2 and TRBJ1-2; 7 bases fit TRBD1. V gave up 7 bases and J gave up 3 bases; unmatched junction bases: 8. Germline V gene sequence: CDR1 SGHTA, CDR2 FQGNSA. The CDR3 length is 14 residues.

This clone appeared once. The V call is TRBV1, the J call TRBJ1-2. TRBV1 is listed as a pseudogene. This CDR3 comprises 16 residues. CDR3 sequence reads: CTSSDSQGWYNYGYTF. Written as DNA, the CDR3 is TGCACCAGCAGCGACTCTCAAGGGTGGTATAACTATGGCTACACCTTC.

The chain employs TRBV7-3 and TRBJ2-2; no clear D gene. Per the germline V gene, CDR1 is SGHTA and CDR2 is FQGTGA. This CDR3 has 12 amino acids. V lost 5 bases and J lost 2, with 3 bases in between. The CDR3 nucleotides read TGTGCCAGCAGCCTCAACACCGGGGAGCTGTTTTTT. As protein: CASSLNTGELFF.

The V and J genes are TRBV6-1 and TRBJ1-1; the D is unclear. The CDR3 is 14 amino acids. V was trimmed by 6 bases and J by 3 bases, leaving 14 bases between them. Germline V lookup: CDR1 MNHNS, CDR2 SASEGT. The CDR3 region has the DNA TGTGCCAGCAGAGCACAATTGGGGTACACTGAAGCTTTCTTT. As protein: CASRAQLGYTEAFF.

By sample fraction, this clone is medium-sized (0.01 to 0.1%). The CDR3 nucleotides are TGTGCCAGTAGTCAAGGGAGTCCTAACTATGGCTACACCTTC. This translates into CASSQGSPNYGYTF. The chain is built from TRBV19 and TRBJ1-2; D is undetermined. Trimming stripped 5 bases from V and 0 bases from J, with 10 bases between. Germline V gene sequence: CDR1 LNHDA, CDR2 SQIVND (reference sequence). The CDR3 runs to 14 residues.

This clone appeared a single time. The genes are TRBV6-5 and TRBJ2-5, with 9 bases fitting TRBD2. Losses at the gene ends were 2 bases for V and 4 bases for J; bases not matched to a gene: 8. The CDR3 has 16 residues. From germline, CDR1 is MNHEY and CDR2 SVGAGI. This chain's CDR3 is CASSYGIAGAGETQYF. In nucleotides, the CDR3 is TGTGCCAGCAGTTACGGGATAGCGGGGGCGGGAGAGACCCAGTACTTC.

The CDR3 protein is CASSLKGSGANVLTF. The CDR3 nucleotides are TGTGCCAGCAGCCTCAAGGGCTCTGGGGCCAACGTCCTGACTTTC. The genes are TRBV9 and TRBJ2-6, with D hard to call. Trimming pared 4 bases from V and 0 bases from J, leaving 8 bases between. The CDR3 extends over 15 amino acids. Germline-derived CDR1 and CDR2 are SGDLS and YYNGEE.

The chain uses TRBV4-2 and TRBJ1-5; no clear D. Per the germline V gene, CDR1 is LGHNA and CDR2 is YNFKEQ. V lost 0 bases to trimming and J lost 5 bases, with 8 bases between them. The CDR3 loop spans 14 amino acids. CDR3 in DNA: TGTGCCAGCAGCCAAGATTTGCAGTATCAGCCCCAGCATTTT. Its translation: CASSQDLQYQPQHF.

The J gene is TRBJ2-5, the V gene TRBV10-3, with D possibly being TRBD1 (5 bases). This CDR3 contains 12 residues. The germline CDR1 and CDR2 sequences are ENHRY and SYGVKD. V was cut by 4 bases and J by 2 bases, with 5 bases left in between. The CDR3 loop reads CAISGQQETQYF. The DNA for the CDR3 is TGTGCCATCAGTGGACAGCAAGAGACCCAGTACTTC.